One sample yielded the 24 T cell receptor beta chains listed below, sequenced in a study of blood T cell repertoires in COVID-19 (dated by TCRdb to 2019 to 2021). The receptor library was made with the immunoSEQ multiplex PCR assay. In its TCRdb copy, this immuneACCESS table keeps in-frame sequences only and misses some clones. Where compared with another copy, unresolved V genes explain less than half of these, and the others have no known cause. This sample gives about 120,000 clones in total; over 80% of them show up just once. Approximately 0.77% of the sample lies in the top ten. Sequencing was done on a sample of peripheral blood. These receptors all come from a woman between 65 and 79 years old with acute or convalescent COVID-19.

CDR3 sequence reads: CASSLVVGQGAQPQHF. CDR3 in DNA: TGTGCCAGCAGCTTAGTGGTGGGACAGGGGGCCCAGCCCCAGCATTTT. The V gene is TRBV7-8, the J gene TRBJ1-5; 12 positions match TRBD1. Germline CDR1 reads SGHVS; CDR2 reads FQNEAQ. Unmatched junction bases numbered 5, after V lost 1 base and J lost 7 bases. This CDR3 has 16 amino acids.

The chain combines TRBV19 with TRBJ2-5; 7 positions match TRBD2. This CDR3 comprises 13 residues. Trimming at V came to 9 bases and at J to 2 bases, leaving 6 bases not matched to a gene. Germline V gene lookup returns CDR1 LNHDA and CDR2 SQIVND (reference sequence). The CDR3 sequence: CASRDYSQETQYF. CDR3 bases: TGTGCCAGCCGGGACTACTCTCAAGAGACCCAGTACTTC.

This rearrangement joins TRBV25-1 to TRBJ2-1; 8 nucleotides align to TRBD1. The CDR3 extends over 16 amino acids. The V segment lost 1 base and the J segment 1 base; nucleotides outside the gene matches: 3. Germline loops: CDR1 MGHDK, CDR2 SYGVNS. The CDR3 here is CASSELGTGSYNEQFF. Written as DNA, the CDR3 is TGTGCCAGCAGTGAATTGGGGACAGGATCCTACAATGAGCAGTTCTTC. Complete variable domain (other parts from reference TRBV25-1 and TRBJ2-1): EADIYQTPRYLVIGTGKKITLECSQTMGHDKMYWYQQDPGMELHLIHYSYGVNSTEKGDLSSESTVSRIRTEHFPLTLESARPSHTSQYLCASSELGTGSYNEQFFGPGTRLTVL.

This clone appeared a single time. The chain recombines TRBV2 with TRBJ2-3; 12 nucleotides match TRBD2. The V gene end was trimmed by 3 bases and the J gene end by 6 bases; junction bases not matched to a gene: 7. The CDR3 spans 16 residues. Germline values: CDR1 SNHLY, CDR2 FYNNEI. Here the CDR3 reads CASSDRLAGDRDTQYF. The CDR3 coding sequence is TGTGCCAGCAGTGACAGACTAGCGGGGGACCGTGATACGCAGTATTTT. Complete variable domain (other parts from reference TRBV2 and TRBJ2-3): EPEVTQTPSHQVTQMGQEVILRCVPISNHLYFYWYRQILGQKVEFLVSFYNNEISEKSEIFDDQFSVERPDGSNFTLKIRSTKLEDSAMYFCASSDRLAGDRDTQYFGPGTRLTVL.

The V and J genes are TRBV9 and TRBJ2-6, with a weak D call TRBD1 (5 bases). Germline V CDR1 and CDR2: SGDLS, YYNGEE. This CDR3 has 15 amino acids. The germline V and J ends were trimmed by 4 bases and 5 bases, with 13 bases remaining between them. Here the CDR3 reads CASSTHPDRANVLTF. The CDR3 DNA reads as TGTGCCAGCAGCACCCATCCGGACAGGGCCAACGTCCTGACTTTC.

The chain joins TRBV5-1 to TRBJ1-3; 9 bases match TRBD1. V lost 2 bases and J lost 4; bases outside the gene matches: 4. Per germline, CDR1 SGHRS and CDR2 YFSETQ. This CDR3 comprises 15 residues. In DNA, the CDR3 is TGCGCCAGCAGCTTAACAGGGGGCCAGGGAAACACCATATATTTT. This translates into CASSLTGGQGNTIYF.

The V gene is TRBV30, the J gene TRBJ2-3; 9 bases are a match to TRBD2. Germline V gives CDR1 GTSNPN, CDR2 SVGIG (reference sequence). The CDR3 covers 14 residues. V dropped 3 bases and J dropped 5; count of bases not matched to a gene: 6. CDR3 bases: TGTGCCTGGAGAATTAGCGGGAGTGGAGATACGCAGTATTTT. As protein: CAWRISGSGDTQYF.

The rearrangement links TRBV18 to TRBJ1-2, with 7 nucleotides matching TRBD1. CDR1 and CDR2 from the germline V gene are KGHSH and LQKENI. V lost 4 bases to trimming and J lost 5 bases; unmatched junction nucleotides: 7. There are 14 residues in the CDR3. The CDR3, as DNA: TGTGCCAGCTCACGGGCCGACAGGGATTATGGCTACACCTTC. Its translation: CASSRADRDYGYTF.

This clone has just a few counts. The chain joins TRBV10-1 to TRBJ1-1; D remains unclear. The CDR3 is made up of 13 amino acids. Germline assignment: CDR1 WNHNN and CDR2 SYGVQD (reference sequence). The V gene lost 3 bases and the J gene lost 7 bases, with 12 bases spanning the gap. This CDR3 reads CASSETGWNEAFF. CDR3 DNA sequence: TGCGCCAGCAGTGAAACGGGATGGAATGAAGCTTTCTTT.

The count of this clone is one. The V and J genes are TRBV19 and TRBJ1-2; tentative D call: TRBD1 (5 bases). Germline CDR1 is LNHDA and CDR2 is SQIVND (reference sequence). Trimming shortened V by 7 bases and J by 5 bases, and 17 bases separated the two germline ends. This CDR3 is built from 14 residues. CDR3 loop: CASTVEAGFYGYTF. The CDR3 bases are TGTGCCAGTACCGTCGAGGCAGGGTTTTATGGCTACACCTTC.

The chain links TRBV28 to TRBJ2-7; 7 nucleotides match TRBD1. Germline CDR1 MDHEN, CDR2 SYDVKM. V gave up 5 bases and J gave up 0 bases; unmatched junction bases: 10. There are 16 residues in the CDR3. This CDR3 is CASSPLYRGNSYEQYF. CDR3 nucleotides: TGTGCCAGCAGTCCCCTATACAGGGGAAACTCCTACGAGCAGTACTTC.

The CDR3 DNA sequence: TGTGCCACCAACACCCCAACGGGACAGGGGTACTACGAGCAGTACTTC. Its translation: CATNTPTGQGYYEQYF. V usage is TRBV28 and J usage is TRBJ2-7; TRBD1 aligns across 10 bases. After removal of 10 bases from V and 3 bases from J, the junction contained 15 bases not matched to a gene. The CDR3 runs to 16 residues. Germline-derived CDR1 and CDR2 are MDHEN and SYDVKM.

This chain joins TRBV18 and TRBJ1-1, with TRBD1 identical over 9 bases. Germline V lookup: CDR1 KGHSH, CDR2 LQKENI. V was pared by 2 bases and J by 0 bases, with 10 bases of the junction left unmatched. This CDR3 has 18 residues. The CDR3 DNA reads as TGTGCCAGCTCACCAGTCCCACAGGGGGCACTTATGAACACTGAAGCTTTCTTT. Encoded protein: CASSPVPQGALMNTEAFF. The full variable domain, completed using reference TRBV18 and TRBJ1-1, is NAGVMQNPRHLVRRRGQEARLRCSPMKGHSHVYWYRQLPEEGLKFMVYLQKENIIDESGMPKERFSAEFPKEGPSILRIQQVVRGDSAAYFCASSPVPQGALMNTEAFFGQGTRLTVV.

V is TRBV18 and J is TRBJ2-4, with no clear D. V was cut by 0 bases and J by 7 bases, with 10 bases left in between. The CDR3 contains 14 residues. Germline V lookup: CDR1 KGHSH, CDR2 LQKENI. The CDR3 coding sequence is TGTGCCAGCTCACCACCGGCAGGTCGGAACATTCAGTACTTC. Amino acid sequence: CASSPPAGRNIQYF.

The chain employs TRBV4-2 and TRBJ2-3; TRBD2 matches 7 bases. This CDR3 spans 17 amino acids. The trim removed 1 base at V and 2 bases at J, leaving 9 bases unmatched. Germline CDR1 LGHNA, CDR2 YNFKEQ. The CDR3 reads CASSQGGAGRNTDTQYF. As DNA, the CDR3 is TGTGCCAGCAGCCAAGGGGGAGCGGGGAGGAACACAGATACGCAGTATTTT.

The chain has TRBV7-2 and TRBJ1-4; maybe TRBD1 (6 bases). Trimming took off 1 base at V and 8 bases at J, with 14 bases between the two ends. The CDR3 loop spans 15 amino acids. Germline values: CDR1 SGHTA, CDR2 FQGNSA. The DNA for the CDR3 is TGTGCCAGCAGCTTAGAGCCAGGGGTAGGGGAAAAACTGTTTTTT. Protein: CASSLEPGVGEKLFF.

The rearrangement links TRBV25-1 to TRBJ1-2, with a weak D call TRBD1 (5 bases). The germline V gene has CDR1 MGHDK and CDR2 SYGVNS. There are 16 residues in the CDR3. Trimming took 1 base from V and 3 from J, leaving 15 bases between them. The CDR3 sequence is CASSELGGRNDYGYTF. The CDR3 region has the DNA TGTGCCAGCAGTGAATTGGGGGGAAGGAATGACTATGGCTACACCTTC.

The genes are TRBV6-5 and TRBJ1-4; no clear D. V lost 6 bases, J lost 1 base, and 9 bases lay in between. CDR1 and CDR2 (germline): MNHEY, SVGAGI. CDR3 length: 14 residues. CDR3 coding DNA: TGTGCCAGCAGCTTCGGGGAAACTAATGAAAAACTGTTTTTT. It yields the protein CASSFGETNEKLFF.

This chain connects TRBV11-2 to TRBJ2-2; tentative D call: TRBD2 (5 bases). Germline V lookup: CDR1 SGHAT, CDR2 FQNNGV. The CDR3 contains 17 residues. The ends were cut back, 1 base at V and 5 bases at J, with 17 bases in the middle. This CDR3 is CASSLAQGRPGTGELFF. The CDR3 DNA follows: TGTGCCAGCAGCTTAGCCCAAGGGAGACCTGGGACCGGGGAGCTGTTTTTT.

This clone showed up just a few times. This chain uses TRBV25-1 with TRBJ2-1; 7 bases align to TRBD1. The germline gives CDR1 MGHDK, CDR2 SYGVNS. Germline trimming cut 4 bases from V and 4 bases from J; bases unmatched to any gene: 4. The CDR3 is made up of 14 amino acids. The CDR3 DNA is TGTGCCAGCAGTGGACAGGGAACGTACAATGAGCAGTTCTTC. Its translation is CASSGQGTYNEQFF.

V and J are TRBV27 and TRBJ2-1; 7 bases fit TRBD1. The CDR3 runs 16 residues. V lost 5 bases, J lost 4 bases, and 11 bases stayed unmatched. Germline-derived CDR1 and CDR2 are MNHEY and SMNVEV (reference sequence). The DNA of the CDR3 is TGTGCCAGCAGTCCGAGGCGGCTCAGGGGGTACAATGAGCAGTTCTTC. It codes for CASSPRRLRGYNEQFF.

The chain recombines TRBV24-1 with TRBJ2-3; 14 bases align to TRBD2. The CDR3 covers 17 residues. In germline, CDR1 is KGHDR, CDR2 SFDVKD. J gave up 1 base and V 2 bases, and 1 base lay outside the gene matches. The CDR3: CATSDSGLAGGTDTQYF. The CDR3 bases are TGTGCCACCAGTGATTCGGGACTAGCGGGGGGCACAGATACGCAGTATTTT.

To note about this clone: Other DNA sequences in the same sample also yield this CDR3. The J gene is TRBJ2-7, the V gene TRBV21-1; the table's D call, TRBD2, was not checked against the DNA. TRBV21-1 is reported as a pseudogene. This CDR3 has 17 amino acids. The chain's CDR3 is CASSTTSLQREGPEQYF. The CDR3 region has the DNA TGTGCCAGCAGCACCACCTCTCTTCAGCGGGAGGGCCCCGAGCAGTACTTC.

The genes are TRBV10-3 and TRBJ1-1; D is perhaps TRBD1 (6 bases). V gave up 6 bases and J gave up 1 base, with 9 bases separating them. The CDR3 is made up of 13 amino acids. The germline V gene has CDR1 ENHRY and CDR2 SYGVKD. This CDR3 reads CAIREQGNTEAFF. Here the CDR3 DNA reads TGTGCCATCAGGGAACAGGGGAACACTGAAGCTTTCTTT.